This T cell receptor (beta chain) derives from a study of regulatory T cells in long-lasting Graves disease. Findings and limits, study-wide: There was favoring of TRBV28, TRBJ1-2 and TRBJ2-5 in persistent disease. Analyses excluded thyroid tissue, covering peripheral blood alone.

The CDR3 sequence is 15 residues long. From germline, CDR1 is SGHRS and CDR2 YFSETQ. V lost 0 bases and J 4 bases, leaving 14 bases between the germline ends. For TCR beta, libraries came from iRepertoire HTBI primers and Arm-PCR of CDR3 regions. TCRdb ran MiXCR on the multiplex PCR reads and lists one entry per CDR3 protein. The data show about 220,000 distinct CDR3 sequences, with about 16% seen just once and around 21% held by the top ten. Time point in this sample: newly diagnosed GD, antithyroid drugs for less than 3 months. PBMC-derived RNA was used for the TCR library. This clonotype was seen only a few times. Its cognate antigen is unknown.

The input for sequencing was peripheral blood mononuclear cells (PBMCs), taken at new diagnosis, from a patient treated with antithyroid drugs. This chain links TRBV5-1 with TRBJ2-7; D may be TRBD1 or TRBD2 (7 bases each). The clonotype comes from a female donor with Graves disease. The CDR3 region has the DNA TGCGCCAGCAGCTTGGAGGGAGGGGGCCGGTACGAGCAGTACTTC. It specifies CASSLEGGGRYEQYF.